This T cell receptor beta chain is drawn from a study of blood T cell repertoires in COVID-19. Study context: The United States, Italy and Spain were the sources of the acute and convalescent COVID-19 samples.

Ages ranged from roughly 18 to 100 years, with residence in 20 to 30 US areas. Assignment of participants to cohorts was predicated upon participant-reported clinical history. This CDR3 is built from 15 residues. V lost 3 bases and J lost 0, with 8 bases in between. Germline assignment: CDR1 KGHSH and CDR2 LQKENI. This clone came up a few times. Sequencing was performed with immunoSEQ multiplex PCR; in TCRdb, only in-frame clones are kept and a portion is missing. The data show fewer than 250,000 clones, with 75% to 85% seen just once and approximately 16% held by the top ten. The TCR comes from a woman aged 45-65 years with acute COVID-19. The chain joins TRBV18 to TRBJ1-4, with D maybe TRBD1 (5 bases). The sample consisted of PBMCs or T cells enriched from blood (not recorded which). CDR3 residues: CASSPQGATNEKLFF. CDR3 DNA sequence: TGTGCCAGCTCACCTCAGGGTGCAACTAATGAAAAACTGTTTTTT.